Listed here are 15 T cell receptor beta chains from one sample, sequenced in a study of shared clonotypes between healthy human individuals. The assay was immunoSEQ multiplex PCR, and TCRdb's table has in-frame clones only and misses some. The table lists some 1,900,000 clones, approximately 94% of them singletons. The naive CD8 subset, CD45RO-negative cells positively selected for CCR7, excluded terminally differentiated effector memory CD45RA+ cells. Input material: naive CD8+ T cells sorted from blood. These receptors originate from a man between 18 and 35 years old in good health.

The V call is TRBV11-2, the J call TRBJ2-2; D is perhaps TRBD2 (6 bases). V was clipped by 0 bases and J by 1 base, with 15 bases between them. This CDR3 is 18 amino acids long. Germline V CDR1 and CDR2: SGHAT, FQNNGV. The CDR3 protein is CASSLDQISGLNTGELFF. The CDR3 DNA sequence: TGTGCCAGCAGCTTAGATCAAATCTCGGGACTGAACACCGGGGAGCTGTTTTTT.

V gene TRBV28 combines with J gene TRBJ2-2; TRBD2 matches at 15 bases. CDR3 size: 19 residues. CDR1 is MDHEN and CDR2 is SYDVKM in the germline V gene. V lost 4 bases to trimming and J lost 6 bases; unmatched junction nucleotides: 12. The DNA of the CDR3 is TGTGCCAGCAGTTCCCAAGGGACTAGCGGGGGGTTTGTCTCCGGGGAGCTGTTTTTT. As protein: CASSSQGTSGGFVSGELFF. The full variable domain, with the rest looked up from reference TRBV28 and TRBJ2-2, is DVKVTQSSRYLVKRTGEKVFLECVQDMDHENMFWYRQDPGLGLRLIYFSYDVKMKEKGDIPEGYSVSREKKERFSLILESASTNQTSMYLCASSSQGTSGGFVSGELFFGEGSRLTVL.

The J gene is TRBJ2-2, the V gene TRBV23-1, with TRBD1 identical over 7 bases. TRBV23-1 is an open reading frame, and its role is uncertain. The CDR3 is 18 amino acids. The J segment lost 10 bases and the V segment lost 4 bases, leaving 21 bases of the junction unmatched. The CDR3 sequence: CASSLPRLYRTGDEELFF. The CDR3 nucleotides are TGCGCCAGCAGTCTACCCAGGCTGTACCGGACAGGTGACGAGGAGCTGTTTTTT.

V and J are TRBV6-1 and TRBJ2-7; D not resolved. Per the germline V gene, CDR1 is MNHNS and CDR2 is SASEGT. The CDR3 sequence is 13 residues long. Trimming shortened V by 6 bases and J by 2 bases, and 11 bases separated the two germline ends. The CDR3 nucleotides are TGTGCCAGCAGCCCTTCGGCCGCCTACGAGCAGTACTTC. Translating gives CASSPSAAYEQYF.

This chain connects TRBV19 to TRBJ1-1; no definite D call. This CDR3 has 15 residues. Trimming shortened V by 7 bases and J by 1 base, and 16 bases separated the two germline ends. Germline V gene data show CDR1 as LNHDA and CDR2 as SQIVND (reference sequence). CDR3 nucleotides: TGTGCCAGTACCCCATGGCTACTCTCGAACACTGAAGCTTTCTTT. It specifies CASTPWLLSNTEAFF.

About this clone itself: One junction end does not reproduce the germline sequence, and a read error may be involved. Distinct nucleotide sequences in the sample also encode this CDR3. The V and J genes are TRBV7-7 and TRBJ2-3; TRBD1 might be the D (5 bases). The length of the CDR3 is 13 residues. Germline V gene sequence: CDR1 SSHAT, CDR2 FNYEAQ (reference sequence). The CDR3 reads CASSRTGSDTQYF. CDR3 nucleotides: TGTGCTAGCAGCCGCACAGGTTCGGATACGCAGTATTTT.

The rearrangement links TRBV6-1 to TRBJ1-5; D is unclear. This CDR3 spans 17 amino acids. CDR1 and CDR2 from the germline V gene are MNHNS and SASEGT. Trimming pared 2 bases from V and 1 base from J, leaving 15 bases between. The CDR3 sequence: CASSEFSGGKSNQPQHF. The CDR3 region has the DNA TGTGCCAGCAGTGAATTTTCGGGAGGGAAAAGCAATCAGCCCCAGCATTTT.

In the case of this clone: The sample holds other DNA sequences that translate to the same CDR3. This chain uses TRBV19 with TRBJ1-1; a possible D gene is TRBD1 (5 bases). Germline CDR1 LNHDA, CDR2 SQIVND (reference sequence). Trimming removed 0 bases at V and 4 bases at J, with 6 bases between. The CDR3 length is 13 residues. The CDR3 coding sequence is TGTGCCAGTAGTATAGACGGGGGCACTGAAGCTTTCTTT. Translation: CASSIDGGTEAFF. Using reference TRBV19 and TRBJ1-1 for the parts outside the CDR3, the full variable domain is DGGITQSPKYLFRKEGQNVTLSCEQNLNHDAMYWYRQDPGQGLRLIYYSQIVNDFQKGDIAEGYSVSREKKESFPLTVTSAQKNPTAFYLCASSIDGGTEAFFGQGTRLTVV.

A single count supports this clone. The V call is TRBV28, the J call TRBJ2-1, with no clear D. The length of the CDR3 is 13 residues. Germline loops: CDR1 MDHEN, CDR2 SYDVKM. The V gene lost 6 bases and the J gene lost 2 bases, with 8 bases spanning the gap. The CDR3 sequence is CASSHSTYNEQFF. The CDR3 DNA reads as TGTGCCAGCAGCCACAGCACCTACAATGAGCAGTTCTTC.

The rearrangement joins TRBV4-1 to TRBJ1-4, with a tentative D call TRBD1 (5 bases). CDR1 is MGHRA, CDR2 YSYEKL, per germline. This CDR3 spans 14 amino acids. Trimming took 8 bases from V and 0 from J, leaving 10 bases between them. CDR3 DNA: TGCGCCAGCGGGGGGACTGCAACTAATGAAAAACTGTTTTTT. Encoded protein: CASGGTATNEKLFF.

CDR3 sequence (DNA): TGTGCCAGCAGCCTACCATTTTGGCACGTTCAGCCCCAGCATTTT. It is translated as CASSLPFWHVQPQHF. The chain couples TRBV11-3 to TRBJ1-5; unclear D gene. CDR1 and CDR2 (germline): SGHNT, YENEEA. The ends were cut back, 5 bases at V and 6 bases at J, with 17 bases in the middle. The CDR3 is 15 residues long.

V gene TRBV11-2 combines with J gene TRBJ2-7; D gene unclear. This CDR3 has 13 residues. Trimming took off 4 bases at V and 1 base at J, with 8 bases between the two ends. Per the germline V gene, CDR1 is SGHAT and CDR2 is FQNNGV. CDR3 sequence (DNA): TGTGCCAGCAGCTCTTCTGTATCCTACGAGCAGTACTTC. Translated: CASSSSVSYEQYF.

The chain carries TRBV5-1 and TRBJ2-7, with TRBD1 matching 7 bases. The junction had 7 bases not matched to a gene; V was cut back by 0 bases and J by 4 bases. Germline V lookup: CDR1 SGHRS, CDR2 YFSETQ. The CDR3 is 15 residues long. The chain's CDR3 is CASSLGQGLRYEQYF. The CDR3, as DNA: TGCGCCAGCAGCTTGGGACAGGGCCTTCGGTACGAGCAGTACTTC.

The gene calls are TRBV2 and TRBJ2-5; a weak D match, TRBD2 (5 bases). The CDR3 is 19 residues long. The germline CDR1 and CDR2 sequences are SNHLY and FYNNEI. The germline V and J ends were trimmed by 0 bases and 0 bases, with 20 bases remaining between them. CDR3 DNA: TGTGCCAGCAGTGAAGCAGCGGAAGCTCCCCGGGGTCACCAAGAGACCCAGTACTTC. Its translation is CASSEAAEAPRGHQETQYF.

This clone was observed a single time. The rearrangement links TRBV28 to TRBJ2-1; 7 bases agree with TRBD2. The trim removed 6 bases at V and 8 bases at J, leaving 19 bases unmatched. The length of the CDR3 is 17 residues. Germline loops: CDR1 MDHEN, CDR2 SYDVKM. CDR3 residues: CASSASPLAGLRDEQFF. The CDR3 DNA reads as TGTGCCAGCAGCGCTTCCCCTTTAGCGGGCCTCCGGGATGAGCAGTTCTTC.